These 26 T cell receptor beta chains came from one sample sequenced in a study of early T cells in non-severe SARS-CoV-2 infection. TCRdb fed the 5' RACE reads into MiXCR, producing one record per CDR3 protein. In the table there are some 80,000 distinct CDR3 sequences, roughly an eighth of which are singletons. Material: whole blood. The source is an adult who was a healthcare worker with PCR-confirmed SARS-CoV-2 infection or an uninfected control (not recorded which).

This clonotype occurred once. This chain links TRBV12-3 or TRBV12-4 with TRBJ1-1, with a possible D match to TRBD1 (5 bases). The germline V and J ends were trimmed by 1 base and 4 bases, with 10 bases remaining between them. The CDR3 is made up of 14 amino acids. Written as DNA, the CDR3 is TGTGCCAGCAGTTTAGGCAGGGCGACCACTGAAGCTTTCTTT. This encodes CASSLGRATTEAFF.

The chain combines TRBV7-3 with TRBJ2-7; 7 bases fit TRBD1. This CDR3 comprises 13 residues. CDR1 is SGHTA and CDR2 is FQGTGA in the germline V gene. Trimming at V came to 4 bases and at J to 6 bases, leaving 6 bases not matched to a gene. The CDR3 sequence: CASSSQQGFEQYF. The CDR3 DNA follows: TGTGCCAGCAGCTCCCAACAGGGGTTCGAGCAGTACTTC.

This clonotype was counted between two and nine times. The rearrangement uses TRBV4-1 and TRBJ1-3; weak D call: TRBD1 (5 bases). This CDR3 is built from 17 residues. The germline V gene encodes CDR1 MGHRA and CDR2 YSYEKL. The germline V and J ends were trimmed by 4 bases and 0 bases, with 16 bases remaining between them. The CDR3 bases are TGCGCCAGCAGCCTATCTAGGGACCGATCCTCTGGAAACACCATATATTTT. This sequence encodes CASSLSRDRSSGNTIYF.

This clonotype was observed at least ten times. J is TRBJ2-3 and V is TRBV7-2; TRBD2 aligns across 10 bases. Per germline, CDR1 SGHTA and CDR2 FQGNSA. There are 19 residues in the CDR3. The junction had 18 bases not matched to a gene; V was cut back by 5 bases and J by 4 bases. The chain's CDR3 is CASSAPGLAIPITPDTQYF. In DNA form, the CDR3 reads TGTGCCAGCAGCGCTCCGGGACTAGCGATCCCCATCACTCCAGATACGCAGTATTTT.

This chain links TRBV12-3 or TRBV12-4 with TRBJ1-2; no reliable D call. CDR3 length equals 15 residues. The germline V and J ends were trimmed by 5 bases and 4 bases, with 17 bases remaining between them. This chain's CDR3 is CASSPSTVGLYGYTF. As DNA, the CDR3 is TGTGCCAGCAGTCCCTCCACGGTTGGCCTCTATGGCTACACCTTC.

This clonotype was seen only a few times. Germline and junction disagree at one end, which may indicate a read error. The chain recombines TRBV6-5 with TRBJ2-2; D call uncertain. Germline CDR1 is MNHEY and CDR2 is SVGAGI. The CDR3 is 14 residues long. In nucleotides, the CDR3 is TGTGCCAGCAGGAAAACACGGAACGCCGGGGAGCTGTTTTTT. It codes for CASRKTRNAGELFF.

This clonotype was recorded many times. The chain combines TRBV11-1 with TRBJ1-2; D is undetermined. V lost 5 bases, J lost 7 bases, and 23 bases lay in between. Germline V gives CDR1 SGHAT, CDR2 FQDESV (reference sequence). This CDR3 has 16 residues. The CDR3 nucleotides are TGTGCCAGCAGCCCTTCGTTTGACCAGAGGAGGAGTGGCTACACCTTC. Protein sequence: CASSPSFDQRRSGYTF.

This clonotype was detected only a few times. The rearrangement uses TRBV5-6 and TRBJ1-5; D is perhaps TRBD1 (5 bases). The length of the CDR3 is 14 residues. Trimming shortened V by 1 base and J by 6 bases, and 11 bases separated the two germline ends. In germline, CDR1 is SGHDT, CDR2 YYEEEE. For the CDR3, the DNA is TGTGCCAGCAGCTTGTATGACAGATCTCAGCCCCAGCATTTT. It is translated as CASSLYDRSQPQHF.

The chain recombines TRBV24-1 with TRBJ1-2; the D is unclear. Germline V gene data show CDR1 as KGHDR and CDR2 as SFDVKD. There are 11 residues in the CDR3. The ends were cut back, 8 bases at V and 4 bases at J, with 7 bases in the middle. CDR3 protein: CATKGCYGYTF. The CDR3 nucleotides read TGTGCCACCAAGGGTTGCTATGGCTACACCTTC.

There are a few counts of this clonotype. The rearrangement uses TRBV7-9 and TRBJ2-5; D not resolved. The CDR3 covers 14 residues. Deletions cut 5 bases from V and 0 bases from J, with 10 bases between. Germline V gives CDR1 SEHNR, CDR2 FQNEAQ (reference sequence). CDR3 residues: CASSAPLYQETQYF. Here the CDR3 DNA reads TGTGCCAGCAGCGCTCCCTTGTACCAAGAGACCCAGTACTTC. Full variable domain (remainder filled in from reference TRBV7-9 and TRBJ2-5): DTGVSQNPRHKITKRGQNVTFRCDPISEHNRLYWYRQTLGQGPEFLTYFQNEAQLEKSRLLSDRFSAERPKGSFSTLEIQRTEQGDSAMYLCASSAPLYQETQYFGPGTRLLVL.

This clonotype appeared many times. The CDR3 loop is CASSVGQGANEQFF. In DNA form, the CDR3 reads TGTGCCAGCAGTGTAGGACAGGGGGCCAATGAGCAGTTCTTC. The chain carries TRBV25-1 and TRBJ2-1; TRBD1 matches at 11 bases. V was pared by 4 bases and J by 6 bases, with 2 bases of the junction left unmatched. There are 14 residues in the CDR3. Germline V CDR1 and CDR2: MGHDK, SYGVNS.

J is TRBJ2-5 and V is TRBV20-1; no clear D. Trimming left V 7 bases short and J 4 bases short, with 13 bases between. The CDR3 consists of 12 residues. The germline V gene has CDR1 DFQATT and CDR2 SNEGSKA (reference sequence). The CDR3 DNA follows: TGCAGTGGTCCAGCCCCAGGAGAGACCCAGTACTTC. Amino acid sequence: CSGPAPGETQYF.

This clonotype was counted a few times. This rearrangement joins TRBV9 to TRBJ1-6; 8 bases are shared with TRBD1. The germline gives CDR1 SGDLS, CDR2 YYNGEE. Germline trimming cut 0 bases from V and 7 bases from J; bases unmatched to any gene: 3. The CDR3 spans 15 residues. The CDR3 spells CASSVAQGANSPLHF. The CDR3 DNA is TGTGCCAGCAGCGTAGCTCAGGGGGCAAATTCACCCCTCCACTTT.

This chain uses TRBV10-3 with TRBJ1-6; 8 nucleotides align to TRBD1. V trimming: 3 bases; J trimming: 7 bases; junction bases outside the gene matches: 8. Germline CDR1 and CDR2: ENHRY and SYGVKD. This CDR3 is 16 amino acids long. CDR3 bases: TGTGCCATCAGTGAAACCGGACAGGGAGCGAATTCACCCCTCCACTTT. Translating gives CAISETGQGANSPLHF.

This clonotype has at least ten counts. The chain employs TRBV27 and TRBJ2-5; TRBD2 matches 8 bases. This CDR3 region has 16 residues. CDR1 and CDR2 (germline): MNHEY, SMNVEV (reference sequence). The junction had 6 bases not matched to a gene; V was cut back by 3 bases and J by 0 bases. CDR3 residues: CASSFGSGAYQETQYF. The CDR3 DNA reads as TGTGCCAGCAGTTTCGGTAGCGGGGCGTACCAAGAGACCCAGTACTTC.

This clonotype was seen only a few times. The CDR3 DNA is TGTGCCAGCAGCCAAACTGCCGGGGAGCAGTTCTTC. Translation: CASSQTAGEQFF. This sequence joins TRBV3-1 and TRBJ2-1; D ambiguous. CDR1 and CDR2 from the germline V gene are LGHDT and YNNKEL (reference sequence). The CDR3 has 12 amino acids. V lost 2 bases and J 10 bases, leaving 9 bases between the germline ends.

The DNA for the CDR3 is TGTGCCAGCAGCTCACCTGCGGGACGGGCCACAGATACGCAGTATTTT. Its translation is CASSSPAGRATDTQYF. The gene calls are TRBV7-3 and TRBJ2-3, with D possibly matching TRBD2 (6 bases). V dropped 4 bases and J dropped 2 bases, with 16 bases sitting between them. CDR1 is SGHTA, CDR2 FQGTGA, per germline. This CDR3 spans 16 amino acids.

The rearrangement uses TRBV3-1 and TRBJ1-1, with TRBD1 identical over 8 bases. The CDR3 has 15 amino acids. V lost 1 base and J lost 8; bases outside the gene matches: 9. Looked up from germline, CDR1 is LGHDT and CDR2 is YNNKEL (reference sequence). In DNA form, the CDR3 reads TGTGCCAGCAGCCAAGCCGGATTTTGGACAGGGGAAGCTTTCTTT. Translating it yields CASSQAGFWTGEAFF.

This clonotype came up many times. Written as DNA, the CDR3 is TGTGCCAGCAGTCCACCCGGGCAAGAGACCCAGTACTTC. This encodes CASSPPGQETQYF. The rearrangement joins TRBV6-6 to TRBJ2-5, with D unclear. CDR3 length: 13 residues. V was cut by 5 bases and J by 2 bases, with 9 bases left in between. Per the germline V gene, CDR1 is MNHNY and CDR2 is SVGAGI (reference sequence).

This clonotype was counted between two and nine times. The chain links TRBV10-3 to TRBJ2-7; D possibly uses TRBD1 or TRBD2 (5 bases each). The length of the CDR3 is 16 residues. V was clipped by 4 bases and J by 0 bases, with 16 bases between them. CDR1 is ENHRY and CDR2 is SYGVKD in the germline V gene. This CDR3 reads CAISGGGGHSSYEQYF. In DNA, the CDR3 is TGTGCCATCAGTGGCGGTGGGGGTCACAGCTCCTACGAGCAGTACTTC.

Concerning this clonotype itself: A read error may explain this, as a much larger clone is one base away. The chain is built from TRBV7-3 and TRBJ2-6; D is unclear. CDR1 is SGHTA and CDR2 is FQGTGA in the germline V gene. V shed 5 bases and J shed 2 bases, with 10 bases lying between them. This CDR3 is built from 15 residues. CDR3 region: CASSLCRTGANVLTF. The CDR3 bases are TGTGCCAGCAGCCTCTGCCGTACTGGGGCCAACGTCCTGACTTTC.

Only a few counts were recorded for this clonotype. This chain connects TRBV7-3 to TRBJ2-3; 11 nucleotides match TRBD2. This CDR3 has 17 amino acids. Germline-derived CDR1 and CDR2 are SGHTA and FQGTGA. The junction had 2 bases not matched to a gene; V was cut back by 0 bases and J by 0 bases. CDR3: CASSLTLAGGSTDTQYF. The CDR3 nucleotides are TGTGCCAGCAGCTTAACGTTAGCGGGAGGGAGCACAGATACGCAGTATTTT. Complete variable domain (other parts from reference TRBV7-3 and TRBJ2-3): GAGVSQTPSNKVTEKGKYVELRCDPISGHTALYWYRQSLGQGPEFLIYFQGTGAADDSGLPNDRFFAVRPEGSVSTLKIQRTERGDSAVYLCASSLTLAGGSTDTQYFGPGTRLTVL.

This chain joins TRBV10-3 and TRBJ1-3; 8 bases line up with TRBD1. V was pared by 9 bases and J by 1 base, with 2 bases of the junction left unmatched. This CDR3 is 13 amino acids long. Per germline, CDR1 ENHRY and CDR2 SYGVKD. The CDR3 region is CAIRTGSGNTIYF. CDR3 DNA: TGTGCCATACGGACAGGGTCTGGAAACACCATATATTTT.

The CDR3 protein is CASSQEEAGGETQYF. The CDR3 DNA follows: TGTGCCAGCAGCCAAGAAGAGGCAGGGGGTGAGACCCAGTACTTC. The V and J genes are TRBV14 and TRBJ2-5; 7 bases agree with TRBD1. The CDR3 sequence is 15 residues long. Germline trimming cut 0 bases from V and 5 bases from J; bases unmatched to any gene: 6. The germline V gene encodes CDR1 SGHDN and CDR2 FVKESK. Complete variable domain (other parts from reference TRBV14 and TRBJ2-5): EAGVTQFPSHSVIEKGQTVTLRCDPISGHDNLYWYRRVMGKEIKFLLHFVKESKQDESGMPNNRFLAERTGGTYSTLKVQPAELEDSGVYFCASSQEEAGGETQYFGPGTRLLVL.

This clonotype occurred many times. The chain employs TRBV12-3 or TRBV12-4 and TRBJ1-4, with 10 bases lining up with TRBD1. The trim removed 8 bases at V and 10 bases at J, leaving 7 bases unmatched. CDR3 length: 13 amino acids. CDR3 nucleotide sequence: TGTGCCAGCGGGGGGACAGGGGAGGGAAAACTGTTTTTT. The encoded protein is CASGGTGEGKLFF.

The V gene is TRBV12-5, the J gene TRBJ2-2, with TRBD2 matching over 11 bases. Germline loops: CDR1 LGHNT, CDR2 FRNRAP. V gave up 5 bases and J gave up 5 bases; unmatched junction bases: 4. This CDR3 region has 15 residues. In nucleotides, the CDR3 is TGTGCTAGTGGTACTCGGACTAGCGGGACCGGGGAGCTGTTTTTT. This gives the protein CASGTRTSGTGELFF.